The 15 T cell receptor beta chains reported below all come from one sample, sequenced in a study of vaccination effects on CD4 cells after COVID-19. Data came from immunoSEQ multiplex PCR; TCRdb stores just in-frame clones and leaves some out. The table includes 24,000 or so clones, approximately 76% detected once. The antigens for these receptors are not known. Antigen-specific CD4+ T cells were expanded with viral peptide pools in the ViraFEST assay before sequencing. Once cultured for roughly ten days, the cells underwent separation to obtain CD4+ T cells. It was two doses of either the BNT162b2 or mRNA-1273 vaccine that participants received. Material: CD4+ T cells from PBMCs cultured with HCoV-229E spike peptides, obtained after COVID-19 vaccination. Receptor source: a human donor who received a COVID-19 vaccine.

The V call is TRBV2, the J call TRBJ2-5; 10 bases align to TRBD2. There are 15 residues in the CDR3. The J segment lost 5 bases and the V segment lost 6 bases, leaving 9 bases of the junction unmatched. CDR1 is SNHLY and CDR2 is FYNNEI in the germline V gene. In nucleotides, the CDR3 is TGTGCCAGCAGAAGGAATCTAGCGGGGGTCGAGACCCAGTACTTC. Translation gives CASRRNLAGVETQYF.

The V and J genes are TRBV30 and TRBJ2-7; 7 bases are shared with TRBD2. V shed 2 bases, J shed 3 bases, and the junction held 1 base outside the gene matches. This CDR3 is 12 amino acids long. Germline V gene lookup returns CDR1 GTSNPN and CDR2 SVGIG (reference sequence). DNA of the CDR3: TGTGCCTGGAGTTGGGGGGGCTACGAGCAGTACTTC. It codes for CAWSWGGYEQYF.

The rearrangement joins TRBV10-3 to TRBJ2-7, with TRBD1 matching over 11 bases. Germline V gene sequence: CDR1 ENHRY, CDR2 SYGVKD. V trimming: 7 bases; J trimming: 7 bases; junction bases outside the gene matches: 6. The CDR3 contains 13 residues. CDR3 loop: CAITGTGGEEQYF. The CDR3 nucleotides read TGTGCCATCACCGGGACAGGGGGAGAAGAGCAGTACTTC.

This chain's CDR3 is CASSESRNQPQHF. The CDR3 nucleotides are TGTGCCAGCAGTGAAAGTCGCAATCAGCCCCAGCATTTT. The chain joins TRBV6-1 to TRBJ1-5, with D hard to call. The CDR3 consists of 13 residues. Between the trimmed V and J ends, which lost 2 bases and 2 bases, there was a span of 4 bases. Per germline, CDR1 MNHNS and CDR2 SASEGT.

The chain's CDR3 is CAISEPAGARTEAFF. In DNA, the CDR3 is TGTGCCATCAGTGAGCCAGCCGGGGCTCGTACTGAAGCTTTCTTT. The V call is TRBV10-3, the J call TRBJ1-1, with D perhaps matching TRBD1 (5 bases). Trimming left V 2 bases short and J 5 bases short, with 15 bases between. Per the germline V gene, CDR1 is ENHRY and CDR2 is SYGVKD. CDR3 length: 15 amino acids.

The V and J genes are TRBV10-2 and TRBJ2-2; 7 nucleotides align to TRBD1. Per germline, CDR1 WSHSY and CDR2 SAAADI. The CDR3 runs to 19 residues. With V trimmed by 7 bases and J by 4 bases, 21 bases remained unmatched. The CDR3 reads CASTARTGEPRGRTGELFF. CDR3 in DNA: TGCGCCAGCACCGCTCGGACAGGAGAACCTCGCGGTCGCACCGGGGAGCTGTTTTTT.

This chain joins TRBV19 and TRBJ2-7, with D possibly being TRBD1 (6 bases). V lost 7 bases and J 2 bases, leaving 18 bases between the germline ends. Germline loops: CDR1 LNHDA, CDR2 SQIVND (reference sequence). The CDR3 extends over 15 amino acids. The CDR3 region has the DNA TGTGCCAGTACCGACCCGGCACAGGGAGCCTACGAGCAGTACTTC. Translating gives CASTDPAQGAYEQYF. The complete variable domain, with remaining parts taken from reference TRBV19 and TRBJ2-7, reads DGGITQSPKYLFRKEGQNVTLSCEQNLNHDAMYWYRQDPGQGLRLIYYSQIVNDFQKGDIAEGYSVSREKKESFPLTVTSAQKNPTAFYLCASTDPAQGAYEQYFGPGTRLTVT.

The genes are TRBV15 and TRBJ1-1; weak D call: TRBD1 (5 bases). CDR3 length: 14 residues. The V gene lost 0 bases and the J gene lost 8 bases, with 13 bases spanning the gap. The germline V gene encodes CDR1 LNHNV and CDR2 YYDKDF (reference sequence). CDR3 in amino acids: CATSRDFFGAEAFF. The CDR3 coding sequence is TGTGCCACCAGCAGAGATTTCTTCGGGGCAGAAGCTTTCTTT.

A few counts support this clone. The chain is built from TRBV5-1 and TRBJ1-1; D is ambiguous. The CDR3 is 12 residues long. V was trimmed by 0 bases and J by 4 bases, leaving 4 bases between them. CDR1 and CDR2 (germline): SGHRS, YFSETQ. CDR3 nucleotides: TGCGCCAGCAGCTTGGAATCCACTGAAGCTTTCTTT. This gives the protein CASSLESTEAFF.

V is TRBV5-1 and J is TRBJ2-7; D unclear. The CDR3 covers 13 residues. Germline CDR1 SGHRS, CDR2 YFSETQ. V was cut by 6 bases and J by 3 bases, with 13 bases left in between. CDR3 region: CASTYEMGYEQYF. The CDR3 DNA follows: TGCGCCAGCACCTATGAGATGGGCTACGAGCAGTACTTC.

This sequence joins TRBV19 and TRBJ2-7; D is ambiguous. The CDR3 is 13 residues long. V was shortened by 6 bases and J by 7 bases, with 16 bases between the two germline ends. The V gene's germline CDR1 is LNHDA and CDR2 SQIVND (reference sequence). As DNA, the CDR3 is TGTGCCAGTAGAGAGACACTCCGCAGGGAGCAGTACTTC. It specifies CASRETLRREQYF.

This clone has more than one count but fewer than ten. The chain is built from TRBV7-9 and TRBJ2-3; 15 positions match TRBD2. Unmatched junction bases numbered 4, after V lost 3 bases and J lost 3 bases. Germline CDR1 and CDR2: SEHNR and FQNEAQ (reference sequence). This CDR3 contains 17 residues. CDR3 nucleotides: TGTGCCAGCAGCTTCGGACTAGCGGGGGGGCCTACAGATACGCAGTATTTT. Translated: CASSFGLAGGPTDTQYF. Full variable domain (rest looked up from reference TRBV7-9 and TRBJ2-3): DTGVSQNPRHKITKRGQNVTFRCDPISEHNRLYWYRQTLGQGPEFLTYFQNEAQLEKSRLLSDRFSAERPKGSFSTLEIQRTEQGDSAMYLCASSFGLAGGPTDTQYFGPGTRLTVL.

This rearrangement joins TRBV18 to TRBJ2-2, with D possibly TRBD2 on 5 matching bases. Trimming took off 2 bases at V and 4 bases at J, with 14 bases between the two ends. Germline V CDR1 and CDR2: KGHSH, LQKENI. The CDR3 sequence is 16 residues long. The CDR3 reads CASSPSPGDSTGELFF. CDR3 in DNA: TGTGCCAGCTCACCATCACCCGGGGATTCCACCGGGGAGCTGTTTTTT.

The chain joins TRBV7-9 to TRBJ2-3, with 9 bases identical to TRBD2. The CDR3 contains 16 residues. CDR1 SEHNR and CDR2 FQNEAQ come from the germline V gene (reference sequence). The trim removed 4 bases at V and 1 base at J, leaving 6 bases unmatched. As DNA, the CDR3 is TGTGCCAGCAGCTCGGTAGCGGGGGAGGGCACAGATACGCAGTATTTT. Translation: CASSSVAGEGTDTQYF.

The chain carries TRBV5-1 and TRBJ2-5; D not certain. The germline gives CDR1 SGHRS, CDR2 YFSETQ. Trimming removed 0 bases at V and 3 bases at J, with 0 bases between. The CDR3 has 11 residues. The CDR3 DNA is TGCGCCAGCAGCTTGGAAGAGACCCAGTACTTC. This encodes CASSLEETQYF.